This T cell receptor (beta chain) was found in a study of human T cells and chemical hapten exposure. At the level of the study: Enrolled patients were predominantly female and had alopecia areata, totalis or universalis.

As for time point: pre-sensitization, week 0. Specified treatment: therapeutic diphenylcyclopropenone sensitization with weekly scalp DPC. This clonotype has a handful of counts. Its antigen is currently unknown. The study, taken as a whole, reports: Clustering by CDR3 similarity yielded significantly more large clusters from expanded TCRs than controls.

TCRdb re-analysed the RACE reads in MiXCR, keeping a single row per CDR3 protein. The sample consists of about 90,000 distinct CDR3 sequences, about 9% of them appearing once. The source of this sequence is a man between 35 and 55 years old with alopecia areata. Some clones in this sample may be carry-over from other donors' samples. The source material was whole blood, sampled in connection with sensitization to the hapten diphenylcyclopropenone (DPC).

The CDR3 region has the DNA TGCGCCAGCAGCTTGGCGGGAGGGCTGAGTGAGACCCAGTACTTC. The encoded protein is CASSLAGGLSETQYF. The chain couples TRBV5-1 to TRBJ2-5; 8 bases match TRBD2. The germline gives CDR1 SGHRS, CDR2 YFSETQ. The CDR3 is 15 residues long. V lost 0 bases, J lost 5 bases, and 6 bases stayed unmatched.